Listed below are T cell receptor beta chains from one sample, sequenced in a study of long-term antiretroviral therapy in people with HIV. Measured with immunoSEQ multiplex PCR; TCRdb has only the in-frame clones, and not every one. The data contain about 17,000 clones, 80% to 85% of them seen just once; the ten biggest clones take up roughly 9%. The sample here was unsorted PBMCs, taken 0.3 years before starting antiretroviral therapy. All receptors derive from a man aged 45 to 65 with HIV. CDR3s include the opening cysteine and the closing phenylalanine or tryptophan. D genes are given only for firm matches. Size is omitted from some rows. Given values are once, few, many or a class for expanded clones.

j_gene | v_gene | abundance | d_gene | CDR3nt | CDR3aa
TRBJ1-3 | TRBV18 | NA | NA | TGTGCCAGCTCACCTGCCCGGCCGACTCTCTCTGGAAACACCATATATTTT | CASSPARPTLSGNTIYF
TRBJ1-1 | TRBV15 | NA | NA | TGTGCCACCAGCAGACCGGCGTTGAACACTGAAGCTTTCTTT | CATSRPALNTEAFF
TRBJ2-2 | TRBV18 | once | NA | TGTGCCAGCTCACCAGGAAGCGGCGGGGAGCTGTTTTTT | CASSPGSGGELFF
TRBJ1-5 | TRBV7-9 | NA | NA | TGTGCCAGCACCATGGGGGATCAGCCCCAGCATTTT | CASTMGDQPQHF
TRBJ2-5 | TRBV6-5 | NA | NA | TGTGCCAGCAGCCACCATAGGGGGATGCAAGAGACCCAGTACTTC | CASSHHRGMQETQYF
TRBJ2-7 | TRBV2 | few | NA | TGTGCCAGCAGTGAACTTTTAGGGCAACTCCACGAGCAGTACTTC | CASSELLGQLHEQYF
TRBJ2-7 | TRBV30 | NA | NA | TGTGCCTGGAGACCCCCGAGGGGGGGGCCAGGCGAGCAGTACTTC | CAWRPPRGGPGEQYF
TRBJ2-3 | TRBV28 | few | NA | TGTGCCAGCCTACAGGACATATCCACAGATACGCAGTATTTT | CASLQDISTDTQYF
TRBJ2-5 | TRBV10-2 | NA | NA | TGCGCCAGCAAGGAGGGGGCCTATCCTCAAGAGACCCAGTACTTC | CASKEGAYPQETQYF
TRBJ2-5 | TRBV5-8 | NA | TRBD1 | TGTGCCAGCAGCTTAGGACAGGGGACCGTGGAGACCCAGTACTTC | CASSLGQGTVETQYF
TRBJ2-3 | TRBV5-4 | NA | TRBD2 | TGTGCCAGCAGCTCGACTAGCGGGGGGCCGATTAGCACAGATACGCAGTATTTT | CASSSTSGGPISTDTQYF
TRBJ2-7 | TRBV18 | NA | TRBD1 | TGTGCCAGCTCACCCTCAAGGAGGACAGGAGTCTACGAGCAGTACTTC | CASSPSRRTGVYEQYF
TRBJ2-1 | TRBV13 | NA | TRBD2 | TGTGCCAGCAGCAGCCGCCAGGGTAGGACTAGCGGGAGCAATGAGCAGTTCTTC | CASSSRQGRTSGSNEQFF
TRBJ2-2 | TRBV28 | NA | TRBD1 | TGTGCCAGCAGTGCTTGGGACAGCACGAACACCGGGGAGCTGTTTTTT | CASSAWDSTNTGELFF
TRBJ1-5 | TRBV11-2 | NA | NA | TGTGCCAGCAGCCCAGGTACGGAAAGCAATCAGCCCCAGCATTTT | CASSPGTESNQPQHF
TRBJ1-5 | TRBV19 | NA | NA | TGTGCCAGTACCCCCTCCTCGATAGGAGGCAATCAGCCCCAGCATTTT | CASTPSSIGGNQPQHF
TRBJ2-7 | TRBV15 | NA | TRBD1 | TGTGCCACCAGCCGTCGGCAGGGGGCTTACGAGCAGTACTTC | CATSRRQGAYEQYF
TRBJ1-4 | TRBV4-1 | NA | TRBD1 | TGCGCCAGCAGCCAGCCGGGACAGTCTCATGAAAAACTGTTTTTT | CASSQPGQSHEKLFF
TRBJ2-2 | TRBV27 | NA | NA | TGTGCCAGCGCTTTACTGGCGGGGGCCGACACCGGGGAGCTGTTTTTT | CASALLAGADTGELFF
TRBJ2-1 | TRBV2 | NA | TRBD2 | TGTGCCAGCAGTTGGGACTACGGTGGCTACAATGAGCAGTTCTTC | CASSWDYGGYNEQFF
TRBJ1-4 | TRBV23-1 | NA | NA | TGCGCCAGCAGTCCGGGACGGACATATGAAAAACTGTTTTTT | CASSPGRTYEKLFF
TRBJ2-2 | TRBV10-1 | NA | NA | TGCGCCAGCAGAAAGGGGGCGAACACCGGGGAGCTGTTTTTT | CASRKGANTGELFF
TRBJ2-5 | TRBV25-1 | NA | TRBD2 | TGTGCCACCTCAACCCTCGGGGGGGCATTTGAGACCCAGTACTTC | CATSTLGGAFETQYF
TRBJ1-3 | TRBV7-6 | NA | TRBD1 | TGTGCCAGCAGCCCGGGACAGGGGGGGACGGGAAACACCATATATTTT | CASSPGQGGTGNTIYF
TRBJ1-1 | TRBV27 | NA | NA | TGTGCCAGCCGACAAGACCTCATGAACACTGAAGCTTTCTTT | CASRQDLMNTEAFF
TRBJ2-3 | TRBV30 | NA | NA | TGTGCCTGGAGATCGATAGGCAGAAGCACAGATACGCAGTATTTT | CAWRSIGRSTDTQYF
TRBJ2-5 | TRBV28 | NA | NA | TGTGCCAGCACCTCTGGGAACAGGGTGACACTTGAGGAGACCCAGTACTTC | CASTSGNRVTLEETQYF
TRBJ2-7 | TRBV6-6 | once | NA | TGTGCCAGCAGTTACCCGCAATCGGACAGCTCCTACGAGCAGTACTTC | CASSYPQSDSSYEQYF
TRBJ2-3 | TRBV7-9 | NA | NA | TGTGCCAGCAGCTTAGCTAGCAGGGCCGCAGATACGCAGTATTTT | CASSLASRAADTQYF
TRBJ2-1 | TRBV4-3 | NA | TRBD2 | TGCGCCAGCAGCCAAGATCCTAGCGGGGGGTACAATGAGCAGTTCTTC | CASSQDPSGGYNEQFF
TRBJ1-1 | TRBV4-3 | NA | TRBD1 | TGCGCCAGCAGCCAAGCGACAGGGGAGTTTGAAGCTTTCTTT | CASSQATGEFEAFF
TRBJ2-3 | TRBV5-5 | NA | TRBD1 | TGTGCCAGCAGCCCTGACAGGGAGAAGGCAACAGATACGCAGTATTTT | CASSPDREKATDTQYF
TRBJ2-6 | TRBV16 | NA | NA | TGTGCCAGCCGGGACACCCCCTCTGGGGCCAACGTCCTGACTTTC | CASRDTPSGANVLTF
TRBJ2-7 | TRBV7-9 | NA | TRBD1 | TGTGCCAGCAGCTTAGTAGGGACAGGGACCTACGAGCAGTACTTC | CASSLVGTGTYEQYF
TRBJ2-3 | TRBV5-1 | NA | TRBD2 | TGCGCCAGCAGCCCGAACAGAGGACTAGCCGGTAGAACAGATACGCAGTATTTT | CASSPNRGLAGRTDTQYF
TRBJ2-7 | TRBV27 | NA | NA | TGTGCCAGCAGCCCGGCGTACTACGAGCAGTACTTC | CASSPAYYEQYF
TRBJ2-1 | TRBV5-3 | NA | TRBD2 | TGTGCCAGAAGCTCAGAGCGGGGGTTGCGGAATGAGCAGTTCTTC | CARSSERGLRNEQFF
TRBJ2-3 | TRBV11-1 | once | NA | TGTGCCAGCAGCTTGAGTAGCACAGATACGCAGTATTTT | CASSLSSTDTQYF
TRBJ2-2 | TRBV11-2 | once | NA | TGTGCCAGCAGCTTAAGAGGGGGGCGCGTCACCGGGGAGCTGTTTTTT | CASSLRGGRVTGELFF
TRBJ2-2 | TRBV28 | NA | TRBD1 | TGTGCCACCCCTAGCCTACCAGGGGGGAACACCGGGGAGCTGTTTTTT | CATPSLPGGNTGELFF
TRBJ2-2 | TRBV10-3 | NA | NA | TGTGCCATCAGTGGGGGTCCGAACACCGGGGAGCTGTTTTTT | CAISGGPNTGELFF
TRBJ1-1 | TRBV11-3 | NA | NA | TGTGCCAGCAGCTTAGATTTGGGGACTGAAGCTTTCTTT | CASSLDLGTEAFF
TRBJ1-3 | TRBV10-3 | NA | TRBD1 | TGTGCCATCAGTGACCCGGACAGGGGCGCTGGAAACACCATATATTTT | CAISDPDRGAGNTIYF
TRBJ2-1 | TRBV7-2 | NA | TRBD2 | TGTGCCAGCAGCTTGAGCGGGAGGGAGAGGAATGAGCAGTTCTTC | CASSLSGRERNEQFF
TRBJ2-1 | TRBV11-3 | NA | NA | TGTGCCAGCAGCTTAAGTCTCCAGGGCAATGAGCAGTTCTTC | CASSLSLQGNEQFF
TRBJ1-2 | TRBV5-4 | NA | NA | TGTGCCAGCAGCTTCGACCAGACGAGGAGTGGCTACACCTTC | CASSFDQTRSGYTF
TRBJ1-1 | TRBV7-6 | once | NA | TGTGCCAGCAGCTTAAACACGGGGAACACTGAAGCTTTCTTT | CASSLNTGNTEAFF
TRBJ2-5 | TRBV18 | once | NA | TGTGCCAGCTCACCGACCACTAGGGAAGAGACCCAGTACTTC | CASSPTTREETQYF
TRBJ1-3 | TRBV28 | NA | TRBD1 | TGTGCCAGCAGTTTCCTGGGACAGTACCTCTCTGGAAACACCATATATTTT | CASSFLGQYLSGNTIYF
TRBJ2-7 | TRBV18 | few | NA | TGTGCCAGCTCACGCGAGATACAGGGCTCCTACGAGCAGTACTTC | CASSREIQGSYEQYF
TRBJ1-1 | TRBV20-1 | NA | NA | TGCAGTGCTAGGGGCGGGGAAGCTTTCTTT | CSARGGEAFF
TRBJ1-3 | TRBV18 | NA | NA | TGTGCCAGCTCACTTTCTGGACAGACCTCTGGAAACACCATATATTTT | CASSLSGQTSGNTIYF
TRBJ2-2 | TRBV6-1 | NA | NA | TGTGCCAGCAGTGAATACGACGCGAACACCGGGGAGCTGTTTTTT | CASSEYDANTGELFF
TRBJ1-2 | TRBV20-1 | NA | NA | TGCAGTGCTGCAGGGTTGGGAGGCTACACCTTC | CSAAGLGGYTF
TRBJ2-6 | TRBV7-2 | once | TRBD1 | TGTGCCAGCAGCTATCGCCGGGACAGGGTGGCTGGGGCCAACGTCCTGACTTTC | CASSYRRDRVAGANVLTF
TRBJ1-2 | TRBV29-1 | NA | NA | TGCAGCGTTGGGAGGACAATTAACTATGGCTACACCTTC | CSVGRTINYGYTF